These 31 T cell receptor beta chains came from one sample sequenced in a study of blood T cell repertoires in COVID-19. Some clones are missing from TCRdb's copy, which holds only in-frame ones; the method was immunoSEQ multiplex PCR. The table has a few hundred thousand clones, roughly 86% seen once. The sample taken for sequencing was PBMCs or T cells enriched from blood (not recorded which). These receptors all come from a woman aged 25 to 39 who had been exposed to COVID-19.

The rearrangement links TRBV28 to TRBJ1-1; TRBD1 might be the D (5 bases). Deletions cut 4 bases from V and 1 base from J, with 7 bases between. This CDR3 has 13 residues. Per the germline V gene, CDR1 is MDHEN and CDR2 is SYDVKM. The CDR3 nucleotides read TGTGCCAGCAGTTCGACAGAGAACACTGAAGCTTTCTTT. Protein product: CASSSTENTEAFF.

The count of this clone is one. The genes are TRBV5-1 and TRBJ2-7; the match to TRBD1 covers 7 bases. With 5 bases clipped from V and 3 bases from J, the junction kept 2 bases outside the gene matches. The CDR3 runs to 12 residues. Germline CDR1 SGHRS, CDR2 YFSETQ. CDR3 in amino acids: CASRRDSYEQYF. Written as DNA, the CDR3 is TGCGCCAGCAGACGGGACAGCTACGAGCAGTACTTC.

The rearrangement links TRBV5-6 to TRBJ1-5, with 9 nucleotides matching TRBD1. V shed 3 bases and J 9 bases; nucleotides not matched to a gene: 7. The V gene's germline CDR1 is SGHDT and CDR2 YYEEEE. This CDR3 contains 14 residues. The CDR3 DNA reads TGTGCCAGCAGCTCGGGACAGGGATCGGGGCCCCAGCATTTT. This translates into CASSSGQGSGPQHF.

The V call is TRBV7-3, the J call TRBJ1-1; TRBD1 might be the D (5 bases). Trimming cost V 5 bases and J 1 base, with 11 bases left between them. The germline V gene encodes CDR1 SGHTA and CDR2 FQGTGA. This CDR3 region has 14 residues. The CDR3 loop reads CASSLADRNTEAFF. In nucleotides, the CDR3 is TGTGCCAGCAGCCTCGCCGACAGGAACACTGAAGCTTTCTTT.

J is TRBJ1-4 and V is TRBV19; 7 nucleotides agree with TRBD1. This CDR3 spans 18 amino acids. CDR1 LNHDA and CDR2 SQIVND come from the germline V gene (reference sequence). The junction had 12 bases not matched to a gene; V was cut back by 5 bases and J by 0 bases. Written as DNA, the CDR3 is TGTGCCAGTAGTCCCTGGGGACAGAAAGGGGCAACTAATGAAAAACTGTTTTTT. Translating gives CASSPWGQKGATNEKLFF.

The rearrangement links TRBV5-6 to TRBJ1-2, with unresolved D. This CDR3 is built from 11 residues. Germline lookup yields CDR1 SGHDT and CDR2 YYEEEE. V dropped 2 bases and J dropped 8 bases, with 7 bases sitting between them. Here the CDR3 DNA reads TGTGCCAGCAGCTTCCTTCAGGGCTACACCTTC. Translating gives CASSFLQGYTF.

This rearrangement joins TRBV27 to TRBJ2-7; 12 bases match TRBD2. The germline CDR1 and CDR2 sequences are MNHEY and SMNVEV (reference sequence). This CDR3 has 17 residues. V shed 8 bases and J 2 bases; nucleotides not matched to a gene: 13. CDR3 residues: CASGPQELAGGPYEQYF. The CDR3 nucleotides read TGTGCCAGCGGGCCTCAGGAGCTAGCGGGAGGGCCCTACGAGCAGTACTTC.

This clone was seen a single time. The gene calls are TRBV18 and TRBJ1-5; 7 nucleotides agree with TRBD1. Per germline, CDR1 KGHSH and CDR2 LQKENI. With V trimmed by 3 bases and J by 5 bases, 4 bases remained unmatched. This CDR3 is 14 amino acids long. The CDR3 here is CASSPRDSDQPQHF. The CDR3 DNA follows: TGTGCCAGCTCACCCCGGGACAGCGATCAGCCCCAGCATTTT.

The chain couples TRBV30 to TRBJ1-2, with D hard to call. V was pared by 5 bases and J by 4 bases, with 11 bases between. Germline V gene lookup returns CDR1 GTSNPN and CDR2 SVGIG (reference sequence). This CDR3 region has 12 residues. The CDR3 DNA sequence: TGTGCCTGGGAGAGGATCGGCTATGGCTACACCTTC. Protein sequence: CAWERIGYGYTF.

The CDR3 DNA is TGTGCCAGCTCACCACTTTATGGCGGGAACTCCGGAAACACCATATATTTT. Encoded protein: CASSPLYGGNSGNTIYF. This rearrangement joins TRBV18 to TRBJ1-3, with D uncertain. Germline assignment: CDR1 KGHSH and CDR2 LQKENI. The CDR3 spans 17 residues. The germline V and J ends were trimmed by 1 base and 4 bases, with 17 bases remaining between them.

This clone was picked up a small number of times. The chain joins TRBV18 to TRBJ1-1; TRBD1 matches at 7 bases. CDR3 length: 15 amino acids. Trimming removed 3 bases from V and 1 base from J; junction bases left unmatched: 5. Germline lookup yields CDR1 KGHSH and CDR2 LQKENI. The CDR3 bases are TGTGCCAGCTCACCCACAGGGGTCCCGAACACTGAAGCTTTCTTT. This sequence encodes CASSPTGVPNTEAFF.

V is TRBV5-1 and J is TRBJ2-1, with TRBD1 matching over 9 bases. V lost 4 bases to trimming and J lost 12 bases; unmatched junction nucleotides: 14. Germline lookup yields CDR1 SGHRS and CDR2 YFSETQ. The CDR3 runs to 15 residues. CDR3 sequence: CASSLTGTGNSGQFF. CDR3 in DNA: TGCGCCAGCAGCCTGACCGGGACAGGGAATTCGGGGCAGTTCTTC. The variable domain in full, with the rest retrieved from reference TRBV5-1 and TRBJ2-1, is KAGVTQTPRYLIKTRGQQVTLSCSPISGHRSVSWYQQTPGQGLQFLFEYFSETQRNKGNFPGRFSGRQFSNSRSEMNVSTLELGDSALYLCASSLTGTGNSGQFFGPGTRLTVL.

V gene TRBV3-1 (or the pseudogene TRBV3-2) combines with J gene TRBJ2-5, with D maybe TRBD2 (5 bases). V was cut by 0 bases and J by 4 bases, with 12 bases left in between. The CDR3 runs 15 residues. Germline V gene sequence: CDR1 LGHDT, CDR2 YNNKEL (reference sequence). DNA for the CDR3: TGTGCCAGCAGCCAAGATCCCTTAGCGCTAGAGACCCAGTACTTC. Translated, it gives CASSQDPLALETQYF.

V usage is TRBV19 and J usage is TRBJ2-7, with TRBD2 matching 7 bases. Unmatched junction bases numbered 16, after V lost 4 bases and J lost 4 bases. This CDR3 is built from 17 residues. Per germline, CDR1 LNHDA and CDR2 SQIVND (reference sequence). This chain's CDR3 is CASSNSFRGLGEYEQYF. As DNA, the CDR3 is TGTGCCAGTAGTAACAGTTTCCGAGGACTAGGAGAATACGAGCAGTACTTC.

The rearrangement joins TRBV28 to TRBJ1-1, with 8 bases matching TRBD1. The CDR3 has 15 amino acids. The J segment lost 6 bases and the V segment lost 5 bases, leaving 11 bases of the junction unmatched. Per the germline V gene, CDR1 is MDHEN and CDR2 is SYDVKM. CDR3 bases: TGTGCCAGCAGTCCTTCGACAGGGGCGGGGGCTGAAGCTTTCTTT. It is translated as CASSPSTGAGAEAFF. The full variable domain, in which reference TRBV28 and TRBJ1-1 provide the parts outside the CDR3, is DVKVTQSSRYLVKRTGEKVFLECVQDMDHENMFWYRQDPGLGLRLIYFSYDVKMKEKGDIPEGYSVSREKKERFSLILESASTNQTSMYLCASSPSTGAGAEAFFGQGTRLTVV.

The rearrangement joins TRBV29-1 to TRBJ2-7; maybe TRBD2 (5 bases). Looked up from germline, CDR1 is SQVTM and CDR2 is ANQGSEA. The CDR3 is 13 amino acids. With 0 bases removed from V and 6 bases from J, the gap between germline ends came to 12 bases. CDR3 residues: CSVEDHAGSEQYF. CDR3 in DNA: TGCAGCGTTGAAGATCATGCGGGCAGCGAGCAGTACTTC.

The chain is built from TRBV4-1 and TRBJ2-1; 16 nucleotides align to TRBD2. V was clipped by 4 bases and J by 8 bases; unmatched bases: 8. The CDR3 sequence is 17 residues long. Germline V gene lookup returns CDR1 MGHRA and CDR2 YSYEKL. As DNA, the CDR3 is TGCGCCAGCAGCCTCCTGGGACTAGCGGGAGGGAGGGATGAGCAGTTCTTC. Its protein product is CASSLLGLAGGRDEQFF.

The rearrangement joins TRBV28 to TRBJ2-3; D is unclear. The CDR3 consists of 15 residues. The V end lost 5 bases, the J end lost 2 bases, and 14 bases lay between the germline ends. The germline V gene has CDR1 MDHEN and CDR2 SYDVKM. CDR3 sequence: CASSAPGSPTDTQYF. The CDR3 region has the DNA TGTGCCAGCAGTGCCCCCGGGTCTCCCACAGATACGCAGTATTTT. Using reference TRBV28 and TRBJ2-3 for the parts outside the CDR3, the full variable domain is DVKVTQSSRYLVKRTGEKVFLECVQDMDHENMFWYRQDPGLGLRLIYFSYDVKMKEKGDIPEGYSVSREKKERFSLILESASTNQTSMYLCASSAPGSPTDTQYFGPGTRLTVL.

V is TRBV12-3 or TRBV12-4 and J is TRBJ2-7; 12 bases are a match to TRBD2. This CDR3 spans 13 amino acids. After removal of 8 bases from V and 5 bases from J, the junction contained 4 bases not matched to a gene. This CDR3 is CASVASGRDEQYF. The CDR3 DNA reads as TGTGCCAGCGTTGCTAGCGGGAGGGACGAGCAGTACTTC.

This sequence joins TRBV19 and TRBJ1-5; TRBD1 agrees at 10 bases. The CDR3 has 17 amino acids. Germline loops: CDR1 LNHDA, CDR2 SQIVND (reference sequence). Trimming at V came to 9 bases and at J to 5 bases, leaving 16 bases not matched to a gene. CDR3 amino acids: CASRSGAGQGSDQPQHF. The CDR3 DNA is TGTGCCAGCAGATCCGGAGCGGGACAGGGGTCCGATCAGCCCCAGCATTTT. The variable domain in full, completed from reference TRBV19 and TRBJ1-5, reads DGGITQSPKYLFRKEGQNVTLSCEQNLNHDAMYWYRQDPGQGLRLIYYSQIVNDFQKGDIAEGYSVSREKKESFPLTVTSAQKNPTAFYLCASRSGAGQGSDQPQHFGDGTRLSIL.

A few counts support this clone. The chain combines TRBV5-1 with TRBJ2-7; 10 bases line up with TRBD2. Unmatched junction bases numbered 6, after V lost 3 bases and J lost 3 bases. The CDR3 extends over 15 amino acids. CDR1 is SGHRS and CDR2 is YFSETQ in the germline V gene. Here the CDR3 DNA reads TGCGCCAGCAGCTCCGGACTAGCGGCAAACTACGAGCAGTACTTC. Protein: CASSSGLAANYEQYF. Variable domain in full (rest from reference TRBV5-1 and TRBJ2-7): KAGVTQTPRYLIKTRGQQVTLSCSPISGHRSVSWYQQTPGQGLQFLFEYFSETQRNKGNFPGRFSGRQFSNSRSEMNVSTLELGDSALYLCASSSGLAANYEQYFGPGTRLTVT.

This clone was seen only once. The chain carries TRBV27 and TRBJ1-5, with 8 bases identical to TRBD1. This CDR3 contains 12 residues. Unmatched junction bases numbered 3, after V lost 5 bases and J lost 9 bases. The germline gives CDR1 MNHEY, CDR2 SMNVEV (reference sequence). For the CDR3, the DNA is TGTGCCAGCAGTCCTACAGGGGGGCCCCAGCATTTT. Amino acids: CASSPTGGPQHF.

This chain links TRBV12-3 or TRBV12-4 with TRBJ2-1; D is perhaps TRBD2 (5 bases). The CDR3 consists of 13 residues. V lost 6 bases to trimming and J lost 9 bases, with 15 bases between them. CDR3 sequence: CASSPGGVGEQFF. The CDR3 DNA follows: TGTGCCAGCAGCCCCGGAGGAGTCGGTGAGCAGTTCTTC.

The chain is built from TRBV18 and TRBJ2-7; no reliable D call. V was clipped by 3 bases and J by 1 base, with 7 bases between them. This CDR3 has 13 residues. Germline V lookup: CDR1 KGHSH, CDR2 LQKENI. The CDR3 bases are TGTGCCAGCTCACCGACTCCGTCCTACGAGCAGTACTTC. Translated, it gives CASSPTPSYEQYF.

About this clone itself: The sample carries other DNA sequences with the same CDR3. The chain joins TRBV30 to TRBJ2-7; TRBD1 is a possible D gene (6 bases). Trimming shortened V by 5 bases and J by 2 bases, and 10 bases separated the two germline ends. Germline values: CDR1 GTSNPN, CDR2 SVGIG (reference sequence). The CDR3 sequence is 12 residues long. In DNA, the CDR3 is TGTGCCTGGGCATACAGGGCCTACGAGCAGTACTTC. This encodes CAWAYRAYEQYF.

The rearrangement links TRBV5-4 to TRBJ1-2; D is uncertain. Germline CDR1 reads SGHNT; CDR2 reads YYREEE (reference sequence). V lost 2 bases and J 4 bases, leaving 12 bases between the germline ends. The CDR3 runs 14 residues. CDR3 sequence: CASSFDGAGYGYTF. CDR3 DNA: TGTGCCAGCAGCTTCGACGGAGCGGGCTATGGCTACACCTTC.

This chain connects TRBV6-4 to TRBJ2-2; D is perhaps TRBD2 (5 bases). The V end was cut by 8 bases, the J end by 1 base, with 5 bases between. The germline V gene encodes CDR1 MRHNA and CDR2 SNTAGT. The CDR3 spans 12 residues. The CDR3: CASAGNTGELFF. Here the CDR3 DNA reads TGTGCCAGCGCGGGGAACACCGGGGAGCTGTTTTTT.

The CDR3 sequence: CASSFPIPDRGGRETQYF. The CDR3 nucleotides are TGCGCCAGCAGCTTCCCTATACCGGACAGGGGGGGTCGGGAGACCCAGTACTTC. The V gene is TRBV5-1, the J gene TRBJ2-5; 10 bases match TRBD1. Germline V gene sequence: CDR1 SGHRS, CDR2 YFSETQ. The CDR3 extends over 18 amino acids. The J segment lost 5 bases and the V segment lost 2 bases, leaving 15 bases of the junction unmatched.

V and J are TRBV19 and TRBJ1-2; D possibly corresponds to TRBD1 (5 bases). The germline V gene has CDR1 LNHDA and CDR2 SQIVND (reference sequence). Trimming took off 4 bases at V and 4 bases at J, with 13 bases between the two ends. This CDR3 has 14 amino acids. This chain's CDR3 is CASSTGPGGYGYTF. The CDR3 bases are TGTGCCAGTAGTACGGGCCCGGGGGGCTATGGCTACACCTTC.

This chain's CDR3 is CASRPLGSYEQYF. The CDR3 region has the DNA TGTGCCAGCAGGCCTCTAGGTTCCTACGAGCAGTACTTC. The chain has TRBV6-5 and TRBJ2-7; D gene ambiguous. V lost 6 bases to trimming and J lost 1 base, with 10 bases between them. Per the germline V gene, CDR1 is MNHEY and CDR2 is SVGAGI. The length of the CDR3 is 13 residues.

CDR3 residues: CASSAQMGGTGQFF. The CDR3, as DNA: TGTGCCAGCAGTGCCCAAATGGGGGGGACCGGGCAGTTCTTC. This sequence joins TRBV6-4 and TRBJ2-1; TRBD2 matches at 7 bases. This CDR3 spans 14 amino acids. Germline lookup yields CDR1 MRHNA and CDR2 SNTAGT. Trimming cost V 4 bases and J 12 bases; bases outside gene matches: 12.